This TCR beta chain was captured in a study of a mutant IDH1 vaccine in newly diagnosed glioma. Study details: Week 47 marked visit V13, whereas week 35 marked visit V12. General observations from the study: With respect to changes in top peripheral T cell clonotypes, pseudoprogression seemed unrelated.

As regards this clone: What it recognizes is unknown.

Germline assignment: CDR1 LNHDA and CDR2 SQIVND (reference sequence). This CDR3 is built from 12 residues. With 8 bases removed from V and 3 bases from J, the gap between germline ends came to 10 bases. As to time point: week 35, safety follow-up. A 20-mer mutant IDH1 peptide at 300 ug was injected subcutaneously with topical imiquimod. The patients received vaccinations eight times, in weeks 1, 3, 5, 7, 11, 15, 19 and 23. Clones were read by immunoSEQ multiplex PCR, and TCRdb kept only the in-frame ones, dropping some. Of tens of thousands of clones listed, 60% to 85% are singletons. The chain links TRBV19 to TRBJ2-5, with D unclear. The receptor comes from a man aged 40-55 years with glioma. The starting material was PBMCs, obtained from a glioma patient whose treatment included an IDH1 peptide vaccine. CDR3 loop: CASEGMEETQYF. In DNA form, the CDR3 reads TGTGCCAGTGAAGGTATGGAAGAGACCCAGTACTTC.